Following are 19 T cell receptor beta chains from one sample sequenced in a study of CD8 T cells in ankylosing spondylitis. Study outcomes and limitations: Within ankylosing spondylitis blood, a TCR beta motif made up of roughly eight highly homologous variants appeared to be characteristic.

TCRdb processed the 5' RACE reads anew with MiXCR; each CDR3 protein has one entry. The repertoire consists of some 85,000 distinct CDR3 sequences, with just under 9% occurring once and the leading ten covering more than 30%. Their cognate antigens are unknown. Sequenced sample: blood, either unsorted or a sorted T cell fraction (not recorded which). The origin of the receptors is a male donor with ankylosing spondylitis.

CDR3 region: CASSYSWTDTQYF. For the CDR3, the DNA is TGTGCCAGCAGTTACTCGTGGACAGATACGCAGTATTTT. The V call is TRBV6-5, the J call TRBJ2-3; D not resolved. The CDR3 covers 13 residues. Germline V lookup: CDR1 MNHEY, CDR2 SVGAGI. V was clipped by 0 bases and J by 3 bases, with 4 bases between them.

Only a few counts were recorded for this clonotype. The rearrangement joins TRBV7-9 to TRBJ2-7, with 9 nucleotides matching TRBD1. With 6 bases clipped from V and 5 bases from J, the junction kept 8 bases outside the gene matches. The germline V gene has CDR1 SEHNR and CDR2 FQNEAQ (reference sequence). The CDR3 spans 14 residues. In DNA form, the CDR3 reads TGTGCCAGCAGTCCGGGACAGGGCGTCCACGAGCAGTACGTC. It specifies CASSPGQGVHEQYV.

This clonotype was observed many times. The chain joins TRBV5-5 to TRBJ2-1, with 7 bases that match TRBD1. The CDR3 spans 15 residues. Looked up from germline, CDR1 is SGHKS and CDR2 is YYEKEE (reference sequence). Germline trimming cut 1 base from V and 2 bases from J; bases unmatched to any gene: 3. CDR3 sequence: CASSLRQGAYNEQFF. For the CDR3, the DNA is TGTGCCAGCAGCTTGAGGCAGGGGGCCTACAATGAGCAGTTCTTC.

The V call is TRBV30, the J call TRBJ1-2, with D possibly matching TRBD1 (6 bases). The CDR3 totals 11 residues. Germline values: CDR1 GTSNPN, CDR2 SVGIG (reference sequence). Between the trimmed V and J ends, which lost 8 bases and 8 bases, there was a span of 15 bases. CDR3 in DNA: TGTGCCACGACGGGGGCGGAGGGCTACACCTTC. Translated: CATTGAEGYTF.

This clonotype was observed at least ten times. The chain recombines TRBV11-2 with TRBJ1-6; D call uncertain. This CDR3 has 14 residues. Trimming pared 5 bases from V and 10 bases from J, leaving 15 bases between. From germline, CDR1 is SGHAT and CDR2 FQNNGV. CDR3 sequence: CASSRTSEASPLHF. In nucleotides, the CDR3 is TGTGCCAGCAGCCGGACCTCCGAGGCCTCACCCCTCCACTTT.

This clonotype was seen only a few times. J is TRBJ2-7 and V is TRBV20-1; 16 nucleotides agree with TRBD2. V was pared by 6 bases and J by 2 bases, with 7 bases of the junction left unmatched. The germline V gene has CDR1 DFQATT and CDR2 SNEGSKA (reference sequence). The length of the CDR3 is 16 residues. CDR3 loop: CSAPGTSGRAPYEQYF. DNA for the CDR3: TGCAGTGCGCCCGGGACTAGCGGGAGGGCCCCCTACGAGCAGTACTTC.

Many counts were recorded for this clonotype. The chain employs TRBV6-4 and TRBJ2-1, with a weak D call TRBD1 (5 bases). Trimming removed 3 bases from V and 4 bases from J, with 7 bases in between. Looked up from germline, CDR1 is MRHNA and CDR2 is SNTAGT. The CDR3 totals 13 residues. The CDR3, as DNA: TGTGCCAGCAGTGAAGGGGAATACAATGAGCAGTTCTTC. Translating gives CASSEGEYNEQFF.

At least ten counts were recorded for this clonotype. CDR3 coding DNA: TGTGCCAGCAGCTTAGAGGTCGACAACCGTTACACCGGGGAGCTGTTTTTT. Amino acids: CASSLEVDNRYTGELFF. The V call is TRBV7-9, the J call TRBJ2-2; D gene unclear. In germline, CDR1 is SEHNR, CDR2 FQNEAQ (reference sequence). The CDR3 covers 17 residues. V was shortened by 1 base and J by 3 bases, with 15 bases between the two germline ends.

The V gene is TRBV24-1, the J gene TRBJ2-3; D uncertain. CDR1 is KGHDR, CDR2 SFDVKD, per germline. Trimming cost V 5 bases and J 0 bases, with 5 bases left between them. The CDR3 extends over 13 amino acids. The CDR3 DNA reads as TGTGCCACCAGTGCGGAAAGCACAGATACGCAGTATTTT. Its protein product is CATSAESTDTQYF.

This clonotype was seen more than once but under ten times. The chain carries TRBV6-1 and TRBJ1-2; D perhaps matches TRBD1 (5 bases). V lost 6 bases to trimming and J lost 4 bases, with 15 bases between them. This CDR3 has 14 residues. Germline lookup yields CDR1 MNHNS and CDR2 SASEGT. CDR3 coding DNA: TGTGCCAGCAGGGCCGTGGGGCCTGGCTATGGCTACACCTTC. Protein product: CASRAVGPGYGYTF.

This clonotype was observed at least ten times. The DNA for the CDR3 is TGCGCCAGCAGCTTGGAGGACAGGGGGCACGAGCAGTACGTC. The encoded protein is CASSLEDRGHEQYV. The chain has TRBV5-1 and TRBJ2-7; 11 bases line up with TRBD1. After removal of 0 bases from V and 5 bases from J, the junction contained 1 base not matched to a gene. The CDR3 runs to 14 residues. Germline loops: CDR1 SGHRS, CDR2 YFSETQ.

In this sample, this clonotype turned up a few times. The genes are TRBV6-1 and TRBJ1-1; the D gene is possibly TRBD1 (6 bases). V was clipped by 6 bases and J by 11 bases, with 25 bases between them. CDR1 and CDR2 (germline): MNHNS, SASEGT. This CDR3 spans 15 amino acids. The CDR3 loop reads CASSNTLYRDSEAFF. DNA for the CDR3: TGTGCCAGCAGCAATACTCTCTACAGGGATTCAGAGGCTTTCTTT.

At least ten counts were recorded for this clonotype. The chain is built from TRBV16 and TRBJ1-2; D ambiguous. Trimming cost V 3 bases and J 1 base, with 15 bases left between them. CDR1 is KGHSY and CDR2 is FQNENV in the germline V gene. The CDR3 is 16 residues long. CDR3 sequence reads: CASSHFVAPDNYGYTF. CDR3 nucleotide sequence: TGTGCCAGCAGCCACTTTGTCGCTCCAGATAACTATGGCTACACCTTC.

V usage is TRBV13 and J usage is TRBJ2-1, with 10 bases fitting TRBD1. The CDR3 has 16 residues. J lost 7 bases, V lost 5 bases, and 11 bases had no gene match. Germline-derived CDR1 and CDR2 are PRHDT and FYEKMQ (reference sequence). In nucleotides, the CDR3 is TGTGCCAGCAGCGGGACCGGGACAGGGGAAAGGAATGAGCAGTTCTTC. It specifies CASSGTGTGERNEQFF.

This rearrangement joins TRBV30 to TRBJ1-2; a possible D gene is TRBD1 (5 bases). The germline gives CDR1 GTSNPN, CDR2 SVGIG (reference sequence). This CDR3 spans 13 amino acids. The V end lost 4 bases, the J end lost 1 base, and 10 bases lay between the germline ends. The CDR3 DNA is TGTGCCTGGACAGGGACCCATAACTATGGCTACACCTTC. Translation: CAWTGTHNYGYTF. Full variable domain (outside the CDR3, taken from reference TRBV30 and TRBJ1-2): SQTIHQWPATLVQPVGSPLSLECTVEGTSNPNLYWYRQAAGRGLQLLFYSVGIGQISSEVPQNLSASRPQDRQFILSSKKLLLSDSGFYLCAWTGTHNYGYTFGSGTRLTVV.

This clonotype was seen a handful of times. The V call is TRBV27, the J call TRBJ1-1, with a weak D call TRBD1 (6 bases). The ends were cut back, 8 bases at V and 1 base at J, with 14 bases in the middle. The CDR3 runs 14 residues. Germline assignment: CDR1 MNHEY and CDR2 SMNVEV (reference sequence). CDR3 nucleotides: TGTGCCAGCTCCTTCGGGGGACAGAACACTGAAGCTTTCTTT. Translating it yields CASSFGGQNTEAFF.

At least ten counts were recorded for this clonotype. The chain recombines TRBV7-6 with TRBJ2-3, with 10 bases aligning to TRBD2. The CDR3 loop spans 19 amino acids. V lost 2 bases and J lost 1; bases outside the gene matches: 12. CDR1 is SGHVS and CDR2 is FNYEAQ in the germline V gene. As DNA, the CDR3 is TGTGCCAGCAGCTTATATCCTACTAGCGGGGCCTGGGGCACAGATACGCAGTATTTT. Amino acid sequence: CASSLYPTSGAWGTDTQYF.

Ten or more counts support this clonotype. The genes are TRBV5-1 and TRBJ2-1; D not resolved. The CDR3 is 16 amino acids. V was cut by 4 bases and J by 4 bases, with 18 bases left in between. Germline CDR1 and CDR2: SGHRS and YFSETQ. CDR3 loop: CASSPFTGSPYNEQFF. Written as DNA, the CDR3 is TGCGCCAGCAGCCCATTTACTGGCAGCCCTTACAATGAGCAGTTCTTC.

The CDR3 nucleotides are TGCAGTGCTCCGGGACTAGCGGGTACATCCTACGAGCAGTACTTC. Residues: CSAPGLAGTSYEQYF. The chain recombines TRBV20-1 with TRBJ2-7; 12 bases are shared with TRBD2. V lost 5 bases to trimming and J lost 1 base; unmatched junction nucleotides: 6. CDR3 length: 15 residues. CDR1 and CDR2 (germline): DFQATT, SNEGSKA (reference sequence).